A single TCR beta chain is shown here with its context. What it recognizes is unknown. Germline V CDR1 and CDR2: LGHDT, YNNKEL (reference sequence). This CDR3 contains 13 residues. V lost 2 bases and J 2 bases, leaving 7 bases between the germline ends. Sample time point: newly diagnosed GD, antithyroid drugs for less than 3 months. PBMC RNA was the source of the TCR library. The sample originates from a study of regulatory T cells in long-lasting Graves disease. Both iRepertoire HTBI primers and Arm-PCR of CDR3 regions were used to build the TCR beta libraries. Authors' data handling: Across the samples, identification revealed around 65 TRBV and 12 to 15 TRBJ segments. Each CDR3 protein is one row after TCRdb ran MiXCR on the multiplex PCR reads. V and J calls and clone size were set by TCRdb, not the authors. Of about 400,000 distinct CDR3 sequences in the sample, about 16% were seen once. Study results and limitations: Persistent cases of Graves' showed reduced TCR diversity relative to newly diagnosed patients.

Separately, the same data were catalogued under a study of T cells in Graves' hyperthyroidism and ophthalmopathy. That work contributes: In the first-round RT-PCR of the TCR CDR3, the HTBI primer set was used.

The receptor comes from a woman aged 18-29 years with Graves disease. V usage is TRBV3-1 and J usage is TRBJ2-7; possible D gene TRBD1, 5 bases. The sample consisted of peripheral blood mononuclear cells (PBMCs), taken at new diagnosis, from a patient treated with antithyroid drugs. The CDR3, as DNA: TGTGCCAGCAGCCAAACAGGACCCTACGAGCAGTACTTC. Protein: CASSQTGPYEQYF.